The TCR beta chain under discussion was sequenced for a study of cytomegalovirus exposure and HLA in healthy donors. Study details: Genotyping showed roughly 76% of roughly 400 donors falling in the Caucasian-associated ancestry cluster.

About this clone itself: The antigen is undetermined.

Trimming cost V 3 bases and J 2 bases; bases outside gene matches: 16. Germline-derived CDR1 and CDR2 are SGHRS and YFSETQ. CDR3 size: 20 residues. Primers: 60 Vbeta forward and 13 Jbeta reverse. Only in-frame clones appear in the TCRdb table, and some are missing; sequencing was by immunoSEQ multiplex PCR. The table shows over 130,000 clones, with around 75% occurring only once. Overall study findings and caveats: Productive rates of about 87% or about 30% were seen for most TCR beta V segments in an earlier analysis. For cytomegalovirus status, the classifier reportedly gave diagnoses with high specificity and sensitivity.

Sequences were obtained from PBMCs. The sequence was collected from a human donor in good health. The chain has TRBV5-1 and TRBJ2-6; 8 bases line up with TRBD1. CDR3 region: CASSSQASGTGITGANVLTF. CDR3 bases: TGCGCCAGCAGCTCACAAGCCTCCGGGACAGGCATTACTGGGGCCAACGTCCTGACTTTC.